This T cell receptor (beta chain) is from a study of blood T cell repertoires in COVID-19. In the study overall: In each case, the material was cDNA or gDNA derived from T cells, B-cell-depleted T cells, or PBMCs.

Profiled with immunoSEQ multiplex PCR; TCRdb holds only in-frame clones, not every one. The data show 250,000 to 300,000 clones, with 80% to 90% seen just once and approximately 1.5% held by the top ten. Trimming shortened V by 1 base and J by 6 bases, and 13 bases separated the two germline ends. The CDR3 runs 15 residues. The germline V gene encodes CDR1 SGHTA and CDR2 FQGNSA. The specimen was peripheral blood. This receptor was taken from a woman aged 40 to 55 who had recovered from COVID-19. This chain joins TRBV7-2 and TRBJ2-1, with D possibly being TRBD2 (5 bases). The CDR3 DNA sequence: TGTGCCAGCAGCTTAGGGAGGTACCACGGCAATGAGCAGTTCTTC. Residues: CASSLGRYHGNEQFF.